This is a list of T cell receptor beta chains from one sample in a study of cytomegalovirus exposure and HLA in healthy donors. Sequencing used immunoSEQ multiplex PCR; TCRdb keeps in-frame clones, though not all of them. Of roughly 120,000 clones listed, around 70% are singletons. The sample taken for sequencing was PBMCs. The receptor set was obtained from a young man in good health and CMV-seropositive. Both conserved end residues are part of each CDR3. D genes are given only for firm matches. Expanded clones are given a class, and other clones once, few, many or no size at all.

v_gene	abundance	d_gene	j_gene	CDR3aa	CDR3nt
TRBV7-2	once	.	TRBJ1-5	CASSLVGLNSNQPQHF	TGTGCCAGCAGCTTAGTTGGACTCAATAGCAATCAGCCCCAGCATTTT
TRBV7-3	.	.	TRBJ2-5	CASSLGAGPQETQYF	TGTGCCAGCAGCTTAGGGGCGGGGCCCCAAGAGACCCAGTACTTC
TRBV4-2	few	.	TRBJ1-4	CASRLLDRSNEKLFF	TGTGCCAGCAGACTACTGGACAGATCTAATGAAAAACTGTTTTTT
TRBV6-1	.	.	TRBJ1-6	CASSEARRDQNSPLHF	TGTGCCAGCAGTGAAGCCCGGAGGGATCAGAATTCACCCCTCCACTTT
TRBV7-9	.	.	TRBJ2-7	CASSVGGGGAYEQYF	TGTGCCAGCAGCGTAGGAGGGGGTGGGGCCTACGAGCAGTACTTC
TRBV28	.	.	TRBJ2-5	CASSSKGGDPRHF	TGTGCCAGCAGTAGTAAGGGCGGGGACCCGCGGCACTTC
TRBV19	.	.	TRBJ1-1	CAILTGGTEAFF	TGTGCCATTTTAACAGGAGGGACTGAAGCTTTCTTT
TRBV4-2	many	TRBD1	TRBJ2-5	CASSPDFDRGPQTQYF	TGTGCCAGCAGCCCCGATTTCGACAGGGGTCCGCAGACCCAGTACTTC
TRBV9	.	TRBD1	TRBJ2-4	CASSAGQENIQYF	TGTGCCAGCAGCGCGGGACAGGAAAACATTCAGTACTTC
TRBV9	.	.	TRBJ1-3	CASSVGRETGNTIYF	TGTGCCAGCAGCGTAGGGAGGGAAACTGGAAACACCATATATTTT
TRBV6-1	few	.	TRBJ2-6	CASSEAGVPSGANVLTF	TGTGCCAGCAGTGAAGCCGGTGTACCCTCTGGGGCCAACGTCCTGACTTTC
TRBV6-5	.	.	TRBJ2-7	CASSYSIVSYEQYF	TGTGCCAGCAGTTACTCGATAGTCTCCTACGAGCAGTACTTC
TRBV11-2	.	.	TRBJ1-4	CASSALRTVNEKLFF	TGTGCCAGCAGCGCCTTGCGGACAGTAAATGAAAAACTGTTTTTT
TRBV28	.	.	TRBJ1-5	CASNRGGAGGQPQHF	TGTGCCAGCAACCGGGGGGGGGCCGGGGGCCAGCCCCAGCATTTT
TRBV13	.	.	TRBJ2-1	CASSLNGGSYNEQFF	TGTGCCAGCAGCTTAAACGGCGGTTCATACAATGAGCAGTTCTTC
TRBV28	.	.	TRBJ2-2	CASSRTGRANTGELFF	TGTGCCAGCAGTCGAACGGGCAGGGCGAACACCGGGGAGCTGTTTTTT
TRBV6-1	.	.	TRBJ1-5	CASSFRGQPQHF	TGTGCCAGCAGTTTCCGGGGGCAGCCCCAGCATTTT
TRBV5-1	.	.	TRBJ1-2	CASSSTVEDGYTF	TGCGCCAGCAGCTCGACAGTTGAAGACGGCTACACCTTC
TRBV5-6	.	TRBD2	TRBJ2-5	CASSLLHLAGGIQTQYF	TGTGCCAGCAGCTTGCTGCACCTAGCGGGGGGTATACAGACCCAGTACTTC
TRBV5-1	.	.	TRBJ1-6	CASSPEGQGGSPLHF	TGCGCCAGCAGCCCGGAGGGCCAGGGCGGTTCACCCCTCCACTTT
TRBV7-9	.	.	TRBJ1-2	CASSVRDNQPDYGYTF	TGTGCCAGCAGCGTCCGGGACAACCAACCCGACTATGGCTACACCTTC
TRBV11-2	few	.	TRBJ1-1	CASSAISSIAEAFF	TGTGCCAGCAGCGCGATAAGTAGTATTGCTGAAGCTTTCTTT
TRBV5-1	.	TRBD2	TRBJ2-7	CASSTGLAGGYEQYF	TGCGCCAGCAGCACTGGACTAGCGGGGGGATACGAGCAGTACTTC
TRBV7-9	.	TRBD1	TRBJ2-5	CASSDRDREETQYF	TGTGCCAGCAGCGACCGGGACAGGGAGGAGACCCAGTACTTC
TRBV27	.	TRBD1	TRBJ1-2	CASRPWDSANYGYTF	TGTGCCAGCCGGCCCTGGGACAGCGCTAACTATGGCTACACCTTC
TRBV7-2	.	.	TRBJ2-5	CASTYVKETQYF	TGTGCCAGCACCTATGTGAAAGAGACCCAGTACTTC
TRBV5-1	once	TRBD2	TRBJ2-7	CASRSRTSGGMAF	TGCGCCAGCCGCTCCCGGACTAGCGGGGGGATGGCCTTC
TRBV11-2	.	.	TRBJ2-5	CASSPGLETQYF	TGTGCCAGCAGCCCGGGACTAGAGACCCAGTACTTC
TRBV19	.	.	TRBJ2-7	CASSAASYQYEQYF	TGTGCCAGTAGTGCGGCCTCATACCAGTACGAGCAGTACTTC
TRBV4-1	.	.	TRBJ2-1	CASRYAGTNEQFF	TGCGCCAGCCGTTATGCGGGAACGAATGAGCAGTTCTTC
TRBV5-8	once	.	TRBJ2-7	CASGTKSYEQYF	TGTGCCAGCGGGACAAAATCCTACGAGCAGTACTTC
TRBV7-9	.	.	TRBJ1-2	CASSLDGSKSYPF	TGTGCCAGCAGCTTAGACGGGAGCAAGAGCTACCCCTTC
TRBV5-5	.	.	TRBJ2-7	CASSSILTDSYEQYF	TGTGCCAGCAGCTCGATATTGACTGACTCCTACGAGCAGTACTTC
TRBV4-1	few	.	TRBJ1-5	CASSHPGSVGEPQHF	TGCGCCAGCAGCCACCCCGGGTCTGTAGGTGAGCCCCAGCATTTT
TRBV7-9	once	.	TRBJ1-2	CSSSLGTYGYTF	TGTTCCAGCAGCTTAGGGACATATGGCTACACCTTC
TRBV5-1	.	.	TRBJ2-3	CASSAARLVVDTQYF	TGCGCCAGCAGCGCGGCGAGGCTCGTGGTAGATACGCAGTATTTT
TRBV2	.	.	TRBJ2-7	CASSEGGDTSYEQYF	TGTGCCAGCAGTGAGGGTGGTGACACTTCCTACGAGCAGTACTTC
TRBV7-2	.	TRBD1	TRBJ1-2	CASSYGQGAGYGYTF	TGTGCCAGCAGCTACGGACAGGGGGCCGGCTATGGCTACACCTTC
TRBV28	.	.	TRBJ1-6	CASSFPSSYNSPLHF	TGTGCCAGCAGTTTCCCGAGCTCCTATAATTCACCCCTCCACTTT
TRBV6-5	.	.	TRBJ1-2	CASSYSAGRRGYTF	TGTGCCAGCAGTTACTCGGCGGGGCGACGTGGCTACACCTTC
TRBV6-5	.	TRBD1	TRBJ1-1	CASSWGQRREAFF	TGTGCCAGCAGCTGGGGACAGCGCCGGGAAGCTTTCTTT
TRBV12-5	.	TRBD1	TRBJ1-2	CASGFGTGFGYTF	TGTGCTAGTGGTTTCGGGACAGGGTTTGGCTACACCTTC
TRBV4-1	once	TRBD1	TRBJ1-5	CASSRSGGSYSNQPQHF	TGCGCCAGCAGCCGGTCAGGGGGAAGCTATAGCAATCAGCCCCAGCATTTT
TRBV2	few	.	TRBJ1-1	CASSVGGGNTEAFF	TGTGCCAGCAGTGTCGGGGGGGGGAACACTGAAGCTTTCTTT
TRBV5-4	once	.	TRBJ2-5	CASSLMIGETQYF	TGTGCCAGCAGCTTAATGATCGGGGAGACCCAGTACTTC
TRBV19	.	TRBD1	TRBJ1-1	CASSIRTPGQGPTEAFF	TGTGCCAGTAGTATCCGAACTCCGGGACAGGGGCCGACTGAAGCTTTCTTT
TRBV6-6	.	TRBD2	TRBJ2-7	CASSERQRGNYEQYF	TGTGCCAGCAGTGAGAGGCAGCGGGGGAACTACGAGCAGTACTTC
TRBV4-1	.	TRBD1	TRBJ1-6	CASSQKPGQGDLWNSPLHF	TGCGCCAGCAGCCAAAAGCCGGGACAGGGGGACCTATGGAATTCACCCCTCCACTTT